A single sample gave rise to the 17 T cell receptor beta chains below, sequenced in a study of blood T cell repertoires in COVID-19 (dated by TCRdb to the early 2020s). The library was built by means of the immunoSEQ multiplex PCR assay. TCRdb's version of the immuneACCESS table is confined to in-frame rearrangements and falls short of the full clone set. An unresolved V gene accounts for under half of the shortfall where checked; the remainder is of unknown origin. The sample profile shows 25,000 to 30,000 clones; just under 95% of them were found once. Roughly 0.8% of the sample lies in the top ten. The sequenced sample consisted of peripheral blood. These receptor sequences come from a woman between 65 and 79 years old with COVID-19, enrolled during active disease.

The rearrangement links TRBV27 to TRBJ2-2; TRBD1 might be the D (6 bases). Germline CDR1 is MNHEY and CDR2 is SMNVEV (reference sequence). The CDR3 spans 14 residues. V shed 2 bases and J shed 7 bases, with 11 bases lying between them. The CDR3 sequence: CASSLNRVSGELFF. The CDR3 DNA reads TGTGCCAGCAGTTTAAACAGGGTTAGCGGGGAGCTGTTTTTT.

CDR3 nucleotide sequence: TGCGCCAGCAGCTACGACCCGGGACAGGGAACCGAGCAGTTCTTC. Its translation is CASSYDPGQGTEQFF. The genes are TRBV5-1 and TRBJ2-1; 9 bases are a match to TRBD1. The J segment lost 10 bases and the V segment lost 3 bases, leaving 11 bases of the junction unmatched. The germline V gene encodes CDR1 SGHRS and CDR2 YFSETQ. The CDR3 extends over 15 amino acids.

The CDR3 reads CASSSRDYQPQHF. The CDR3 DNA is TGTGCCAGCAGTAGCCGGGACTATCAGCCCCAGCATTTT. V is TRBV12-3 or TRBV12-4 and J is TRBJ1-5; D possibly corresponds to TRBD1 (5 bases). This CDR3 contains 13 residues. V gave up 5 bases and J gave up 5 bases, with 10 bases separating them.

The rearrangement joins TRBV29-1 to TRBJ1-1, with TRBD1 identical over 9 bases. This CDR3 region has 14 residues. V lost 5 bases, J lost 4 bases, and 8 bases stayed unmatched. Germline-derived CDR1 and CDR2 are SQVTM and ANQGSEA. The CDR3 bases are TGCAGCGTTAGGGAACAGGGGGCGCGCACTGAAGCTTTCTTT. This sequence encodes CSVREQGARTEAFF.

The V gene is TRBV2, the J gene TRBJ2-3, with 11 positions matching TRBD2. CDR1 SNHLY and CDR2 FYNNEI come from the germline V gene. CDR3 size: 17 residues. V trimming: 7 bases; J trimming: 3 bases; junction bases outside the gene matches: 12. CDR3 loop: CASNLAGGFSGTDTQYF. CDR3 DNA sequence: TGTGCCAGCAACCTAGCGGGAGGTTTTTCTGGTACAGATACGCAGTATTTT.

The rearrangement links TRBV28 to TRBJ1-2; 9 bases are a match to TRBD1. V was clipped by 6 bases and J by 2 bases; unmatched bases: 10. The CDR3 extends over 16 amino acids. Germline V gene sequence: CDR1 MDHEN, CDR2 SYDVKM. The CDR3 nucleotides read TGTGCCAGCAGCCTCGGGACAGGGCAACAGAACTATGGCTACACCTTC. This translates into CASSLGTGQQNYGYTF.

The CDR3 DNA reads as TGTGCCAGCAGCTTAGACCATACCGGCAATGAGCAGTTCTTC. Protein: CASSLDHTGNEQFF. The chain couples TRBV7-9 to TRBJ2-1; no clear D. Trimming took off 1 base at V and 6 bases at J, with 10 bases between the two ends. This CDR3 spans 14 amino acids. Germline-derived CDR1 and CDR2 are SEHNR and FQNEAQ (reference sequence).

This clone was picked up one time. Here the CDR3 DNA reads TGTGCCAGCAGCTTGGATGGGACATCCGTTCCCTACGAGCAGTACTTC. As protein: CASSLDGTSVPYEQYF. The rearrangement uses TRBV5-5 and TRBJ2-7; tentatively, D is TRBD1 (6 bases). CDR1 is SGHKS and CDR2 is YYEKEE in the germline V gene (reference sequence). The ends were cut back, 0 bases at V and 2 bases at J, with 15 bases in the middle. The CDR3 loop spans 16 amino acids.

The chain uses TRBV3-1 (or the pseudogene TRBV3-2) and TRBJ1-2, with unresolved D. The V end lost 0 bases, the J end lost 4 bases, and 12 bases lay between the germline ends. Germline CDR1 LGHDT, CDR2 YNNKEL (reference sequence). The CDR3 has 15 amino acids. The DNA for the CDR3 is TGTGCCAGCAGCCAAGATCTAGCCGCTGGCTATGGCTACACCTTC. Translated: CASSQDLAAGYGYTF.

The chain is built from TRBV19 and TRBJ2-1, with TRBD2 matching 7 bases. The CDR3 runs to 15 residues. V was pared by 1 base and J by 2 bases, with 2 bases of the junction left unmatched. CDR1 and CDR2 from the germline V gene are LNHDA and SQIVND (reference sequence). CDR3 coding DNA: TGTGCCAGTAGTATAGCACTAGCGCCCTACAATGAGCAGTTCTTC. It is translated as CASSIALAPYNEQFF.

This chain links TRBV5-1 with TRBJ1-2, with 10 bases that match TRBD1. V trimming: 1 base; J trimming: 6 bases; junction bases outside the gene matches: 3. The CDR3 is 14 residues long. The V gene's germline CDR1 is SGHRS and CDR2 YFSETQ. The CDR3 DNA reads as TGCGCCAGCAGCTTGTTCGGGACAGGGGATGGCTACACCTTC. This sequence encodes CASSLFGTGDGYTF.

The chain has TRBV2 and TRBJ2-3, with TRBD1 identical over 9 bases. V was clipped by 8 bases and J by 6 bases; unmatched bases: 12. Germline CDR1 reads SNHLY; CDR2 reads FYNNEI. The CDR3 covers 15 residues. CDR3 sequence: CASHGQGSGLDTQYF. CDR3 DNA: TGTGCCAGCCACGGACAGGGGTCTGGTCTTGATACGCAGTATTTT. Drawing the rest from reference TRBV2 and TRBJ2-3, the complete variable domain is EPEVTQTPSHQVTQMGQEVILRCVPISNHLYFYWYRQILGQKVEFLVSFYNNEISEKSEIFDDQFSVERPDGSNFTLKIRSTKLEDSAMYFCASHGQGSGLDTQYFGPGTRLTVL.

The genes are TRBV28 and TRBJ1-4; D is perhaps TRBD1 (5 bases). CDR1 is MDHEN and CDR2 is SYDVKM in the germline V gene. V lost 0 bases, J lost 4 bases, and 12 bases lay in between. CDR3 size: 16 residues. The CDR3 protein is CASSLWVAGINEKLFF. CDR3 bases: TGTGCCAGCAGTTTATGGGTGGCAGGGATTAATGAAAAACTGTTTTTT.

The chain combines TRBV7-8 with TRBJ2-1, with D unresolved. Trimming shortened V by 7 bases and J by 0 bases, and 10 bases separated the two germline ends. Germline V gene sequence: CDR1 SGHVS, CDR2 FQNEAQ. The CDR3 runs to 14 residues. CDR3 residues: CASMAWSSYNEQFF. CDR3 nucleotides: TGTGCCAGCATGGCGTGGAGCTCCTACAATGAGCAGTTCTTC.

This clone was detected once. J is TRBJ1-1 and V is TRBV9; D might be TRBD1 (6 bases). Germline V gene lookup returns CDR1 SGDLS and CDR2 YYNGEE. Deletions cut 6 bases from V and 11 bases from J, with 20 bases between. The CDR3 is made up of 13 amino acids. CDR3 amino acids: CASMRGAQGEAFF. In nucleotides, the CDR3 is TGTGCCAGCATGCGGGGGGCGCAAGGAGAGGCTTTCTTT.

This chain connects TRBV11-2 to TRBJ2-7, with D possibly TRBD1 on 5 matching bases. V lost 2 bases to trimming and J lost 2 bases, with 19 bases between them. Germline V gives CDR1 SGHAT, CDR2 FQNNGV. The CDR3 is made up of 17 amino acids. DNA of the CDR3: TGTGCCAGCAGCTTATGGGGCCCCGGAGATCCTACCTACGAGCAGTACTTC. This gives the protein CASSLWGPGDPTYEQYF.

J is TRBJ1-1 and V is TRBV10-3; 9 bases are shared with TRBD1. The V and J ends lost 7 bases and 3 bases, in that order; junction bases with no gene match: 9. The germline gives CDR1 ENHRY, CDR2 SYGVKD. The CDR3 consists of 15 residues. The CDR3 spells CAINGGTGTDTEAFF. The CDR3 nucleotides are TGTGCCATCAATGGGGGGACAGGGACGGACACTGAAGCTTTCTTT.